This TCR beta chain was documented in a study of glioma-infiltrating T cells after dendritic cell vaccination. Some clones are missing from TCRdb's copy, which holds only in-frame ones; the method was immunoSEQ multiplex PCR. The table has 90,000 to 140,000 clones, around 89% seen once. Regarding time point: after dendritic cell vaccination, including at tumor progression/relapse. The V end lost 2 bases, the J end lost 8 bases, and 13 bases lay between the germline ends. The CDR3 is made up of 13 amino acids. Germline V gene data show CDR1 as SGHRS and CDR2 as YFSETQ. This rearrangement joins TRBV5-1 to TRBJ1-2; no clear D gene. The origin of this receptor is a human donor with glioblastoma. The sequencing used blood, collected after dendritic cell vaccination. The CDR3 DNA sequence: TGCGCCAGCAGCTTAGCGCAGCAGACCGGCTACACCTTC. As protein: CASSLAQQTGYTF. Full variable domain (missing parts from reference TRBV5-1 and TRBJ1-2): KAGVTQTPRYLIKTRGQQVTLSCSPISGHRSVSWYQQTPGQGLQFLFEYFSETQRNKGNFPGRFSGRQFSNSRSEMNVSTLELGDSALYLCASSLAQQTGYTFGSGTRLTVV.